This TCR beta chain was captured in a study of neurological immune-mediated disorders. Background on the study: The multiple sclerosis group of roughly 35 included approximately 30 relapsing-remitting and 3 secondary progressive patients.

CDR3 length: 15 amino acids. V was cut by 0 bases and J by 4 bases, with 10 bases left in between. Germline V lookup: CDR1 LNHNV, CDR2 YYDKDF (reference sequence). One entry per CDR3 protein, called by TCRdb with MiXCR from the 5' RACE reads. The repertoire consists of 100,000 to 150,000 distinct CDR3 sequences, with roughly 3.2% occurring once and the leading ten covering 1.3%. At least ten counts were recorded for this clonotype. Its antigen is unknown. Unsorted libraries came from 2 million PBMCs stored at -80 °C. Findings of the study overall: The highest TCR clonal expansion occurred in HTLV-1-associated myelopathy; multiple sclerosis fell below healthy controls.

Material for sequencing was PBMCs. The clonotype comes from a woman aged 25 to 39 with multiple sclerosis. The chain uses TRBV15 and TRBJ1-5; D is uncertain. DNA for the CDR3: TGTGCCACCAGCAGAGATTACGTAGGGAATCAGCCCCAGCATTTT. It codes for CATSRDYVGNQPQHF.